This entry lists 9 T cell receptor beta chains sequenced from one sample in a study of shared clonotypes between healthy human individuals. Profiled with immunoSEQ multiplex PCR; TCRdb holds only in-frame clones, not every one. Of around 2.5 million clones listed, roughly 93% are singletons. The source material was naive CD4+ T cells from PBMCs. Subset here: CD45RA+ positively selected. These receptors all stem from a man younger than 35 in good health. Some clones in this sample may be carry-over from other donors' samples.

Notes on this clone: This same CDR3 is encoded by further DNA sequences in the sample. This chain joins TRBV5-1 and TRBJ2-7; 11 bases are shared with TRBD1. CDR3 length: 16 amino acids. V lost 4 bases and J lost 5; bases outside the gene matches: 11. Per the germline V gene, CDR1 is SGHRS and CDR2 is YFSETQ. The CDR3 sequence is CASSLPGGTGGHEQYF. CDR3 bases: TGCGCCAGCAGCCTCCCAGGCGGGACAGGGGGTCACGAGCAGTACTTC.

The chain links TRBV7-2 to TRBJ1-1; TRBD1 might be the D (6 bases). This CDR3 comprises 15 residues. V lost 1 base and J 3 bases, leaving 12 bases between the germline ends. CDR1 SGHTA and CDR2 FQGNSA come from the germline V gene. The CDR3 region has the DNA TGTGCCAGCAGCTTAGTAGGGGGTGGCGACACTGAAGCTTTCTTT. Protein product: CASSLVGGGDTEAFF.

The CDR3 DNA follows: TGTGCCAGCAGTTTACGAGTCAGGGGAGAGACCCAGTACTTC. Its protein product is CASSLRVRGETQYF. V gene TRBV27 combines with J gene TRBJ2-5, with D possibly being TRBD1 (6 bases). The CDR3 sequence is 14 residues long. Germline assignment: CDR1 MNHEY and CDR2 SMNVEV (reference sequence). V was shortened by 2 bases and J by 4 bases, with 11 bases between the two germline ends.

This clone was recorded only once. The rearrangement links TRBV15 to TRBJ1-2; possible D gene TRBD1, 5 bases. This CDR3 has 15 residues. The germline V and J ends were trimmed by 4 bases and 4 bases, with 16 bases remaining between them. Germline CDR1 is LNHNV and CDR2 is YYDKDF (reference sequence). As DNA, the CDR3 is TGTGCCACCAGCATGAGAAAGGCAGGGATCTATGGCTACACCTTC. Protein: CATSMRKAGIYGYTF.

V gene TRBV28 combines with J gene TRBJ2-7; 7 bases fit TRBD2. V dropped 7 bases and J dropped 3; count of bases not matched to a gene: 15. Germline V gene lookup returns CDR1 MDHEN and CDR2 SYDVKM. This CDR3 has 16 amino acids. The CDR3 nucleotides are TGTGCCAGCACCATCAAGGCGGGGGTGCCTTTCTACGAGCAGTACTTC. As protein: CASTIKAGVPFYEQYF.

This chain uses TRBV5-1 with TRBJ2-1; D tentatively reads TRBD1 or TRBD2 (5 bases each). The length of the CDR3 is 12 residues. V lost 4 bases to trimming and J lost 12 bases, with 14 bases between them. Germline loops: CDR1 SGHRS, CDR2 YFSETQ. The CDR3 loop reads CASSDSGTMQFF. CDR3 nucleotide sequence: TGCGCCAGCAGCGATTCCGGGACGATGCAGTTCTTC.

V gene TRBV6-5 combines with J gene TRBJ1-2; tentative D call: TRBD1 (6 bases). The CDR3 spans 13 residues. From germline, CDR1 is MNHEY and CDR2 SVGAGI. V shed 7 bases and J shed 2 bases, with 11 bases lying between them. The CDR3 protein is CASKRQGNYGYTF. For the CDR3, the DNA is TGTGCCAGCAAGAGGCAGGGGAACTATGGCTACACCTTC.

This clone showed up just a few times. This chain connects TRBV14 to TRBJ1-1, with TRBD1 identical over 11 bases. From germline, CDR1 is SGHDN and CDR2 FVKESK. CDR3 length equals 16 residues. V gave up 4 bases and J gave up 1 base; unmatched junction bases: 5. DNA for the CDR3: TGTGCCAGCAGCCCCGGACAGGGGGCGACGAACACTGAAGCTTTCTTT. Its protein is CASSPGQGATNTEAFF.

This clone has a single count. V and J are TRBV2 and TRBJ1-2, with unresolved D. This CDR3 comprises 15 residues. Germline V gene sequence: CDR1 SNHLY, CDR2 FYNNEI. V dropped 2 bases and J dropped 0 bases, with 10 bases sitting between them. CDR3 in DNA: TGTGCCAGCAGTGAATCGGGTAGAACTAACTATGGCTACACCTTC. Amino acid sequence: CASSESGRTNYGYTF.